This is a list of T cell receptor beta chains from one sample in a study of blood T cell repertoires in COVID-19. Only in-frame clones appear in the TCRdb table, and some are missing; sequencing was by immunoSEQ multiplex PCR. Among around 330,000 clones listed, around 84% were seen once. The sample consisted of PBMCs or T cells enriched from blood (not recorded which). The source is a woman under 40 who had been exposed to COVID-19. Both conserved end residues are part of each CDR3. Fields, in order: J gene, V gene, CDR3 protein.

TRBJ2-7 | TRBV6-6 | CASSSIAGGSDEQYF
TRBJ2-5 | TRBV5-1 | CASTKLGTGEETQYF
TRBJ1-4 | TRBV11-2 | CASSLDPDRVSGKLFF
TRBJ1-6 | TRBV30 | CAWRGRYGSPLHF
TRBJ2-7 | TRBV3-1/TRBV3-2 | CASSRAFSGGLPYEQYF
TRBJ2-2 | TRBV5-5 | CASSSSGTGAGELFF
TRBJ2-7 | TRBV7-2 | CASSLDRFSYEQYF
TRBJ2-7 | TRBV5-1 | CASSPRPSSYEQYF
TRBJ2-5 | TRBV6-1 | CASSEDPRGGETQYF
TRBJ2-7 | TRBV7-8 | CASSLVQGFISEQYF
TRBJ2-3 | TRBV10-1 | CASSPWTGADTQYF
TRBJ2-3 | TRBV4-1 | CASSQEQRGGTDTQYF
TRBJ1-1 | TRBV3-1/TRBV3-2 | CASSTRTGARVTEAFF
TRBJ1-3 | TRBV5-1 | CASRVGIGGSGNTIYF
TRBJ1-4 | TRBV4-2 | CASSQVTGREKLFF
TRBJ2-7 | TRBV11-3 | CASSFGNNEQYF
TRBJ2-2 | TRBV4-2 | CASSQESSGELFF
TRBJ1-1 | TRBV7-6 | CASSLAHGGLITEAFF
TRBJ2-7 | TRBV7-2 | CASSSQPGLSSYEQYF
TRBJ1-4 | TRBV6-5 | CASSFGGNNEKLFF
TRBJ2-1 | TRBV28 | CASSLSTSGSSGEQFF
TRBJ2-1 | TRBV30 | CAWSIDSGQFF
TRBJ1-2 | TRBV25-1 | CASSRGSNYGYTF
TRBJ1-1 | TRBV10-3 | CAISESGSLTEAFF
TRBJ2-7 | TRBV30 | CAWSILPGIEQYF
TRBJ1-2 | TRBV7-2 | CASSLLRGSGYGYTF
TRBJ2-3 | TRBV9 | CASSVTSGQFTDTQYF
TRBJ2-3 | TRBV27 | CASGRISTDTQYF
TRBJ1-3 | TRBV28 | CASSLVVGGNTIYF
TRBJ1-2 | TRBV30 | CAWSVQGEGYTF
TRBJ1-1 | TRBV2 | CASSPGGYTEAFF
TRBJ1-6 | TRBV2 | CASRDILGNSPLHF
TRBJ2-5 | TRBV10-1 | CASSSVDSPSETQYF
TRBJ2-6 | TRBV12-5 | CASGLWPSGANVLTF
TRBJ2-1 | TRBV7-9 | CASSPTNYNEQFF
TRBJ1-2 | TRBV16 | CASSLTGGGWYGYTF
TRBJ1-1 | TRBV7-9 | CASSLPGGRNTEAFF
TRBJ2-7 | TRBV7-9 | CASSFFDRGSYEQYF
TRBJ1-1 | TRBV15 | CATSRGGTGVLEAFF
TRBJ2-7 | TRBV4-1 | CASSQDEQSGGYEQYF
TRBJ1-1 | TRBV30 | CAWRIRGYTEAFF
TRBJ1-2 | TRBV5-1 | CASSLTGYGYTF
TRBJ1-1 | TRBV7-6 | CASSLGYGYAAPEAFF
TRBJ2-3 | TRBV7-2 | CASSFYLDTQYF
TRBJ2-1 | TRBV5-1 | CASSLGLSGAEQFF
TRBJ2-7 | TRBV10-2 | CASSESRQGPGYEQYF
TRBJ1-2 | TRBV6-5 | CASRFTGLSYGYTF
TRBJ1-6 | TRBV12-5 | CASGPGQGGSPLHF
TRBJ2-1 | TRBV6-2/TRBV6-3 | CASSYDPRGETNEQFF
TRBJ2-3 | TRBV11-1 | CASSEVGATDTQYF
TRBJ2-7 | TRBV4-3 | CASSHANEGPYEQYF
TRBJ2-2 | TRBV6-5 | CASSDWGVTGELFF
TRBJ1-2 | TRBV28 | CASSSPAPGSNYGYTF
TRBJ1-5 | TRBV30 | CAWSPTGQFDNVYSNQPQHF
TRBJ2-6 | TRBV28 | CASSSHASGANVLTF
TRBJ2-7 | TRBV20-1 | CSASWQGALYEQYF
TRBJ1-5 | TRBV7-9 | CASSEQGSNQPQHF
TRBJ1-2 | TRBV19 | CAYDRRKNGYTF